These T cell receptor beta chains were read from a single sample in a study of blood T cell repertoires in COVID-19. Measured with immunoSEQ multiplex PCR; TCRdb has only the in-frame clones, and not every one. The data show approximately 110,000 clones, about 84% seen once. The material sequenced was peripheral blood. The receptors shown here come from a human donor in a cohort sampled during active COVID-19. Both conserved end residues are part of each CDR3. Each record gives: D gene, J gene, CDR3 length, clone size, V gene, CDR3 protein, CDR3 DNA. A D gene is named only where the DNA matches it firmly. Not every row has a clone size; where given, it reads once, few, many or a size class.

NA,TRBJ1-2,15,NA,TRBV5-4,CASSLDRPRGYGYTF,TGTGCCAGCAGCTTGGACAGGCCAAGGGGTTATGGCTACACCTTC
TRBD1,TRBJ2-2,17,NA,TRBV4-1,CASSQGWARGRTGELFF,TGCGCCAGCAGCCAAGGGTGGGCCAGGGGGAGAACCGGGGAGCTGTTTTTT
NA,TRBJ2-5,12,once,TRBV5-1,CASRLTQETQYF,TGCGCCAGCAGACTAACCCAAGAGACCCAGTACTTC
TRBD2,TRBJ2-3,17,once,TRBV5-6,CASSLGLAGGPGDTQYF,TGTGCCAGCAGTCTAGGACTAGCGGGAGGGCCCGGGGATACGCAGTATTTT
NA,TRBJ2-3,14,NA,TRBV10-3,CAISEGGSTDTQYF,TGTGCCATCAGTGAAGGCGGGAGCACAGATACGCAGTATTTT
NA,TRBJ2-3,13,once,TRBV5-4,CAIQSASTDTQYF,TGTGCCATCCAGTCAGCGAGCACAGATACGCAGTATTTT
NA,TRBJ2-3,15,NA,TRBV5-1,CASSAGPTSTDTQYF,TGCGCCAGCAGCGCGGGACCGACTAGCACAGATACGCAGTATTTT
NA,TRBJ2-5,13,once,TRBV18,CASSPQTEETQYF,TGTGCCAGCTCACCTCAAACAGAAGAGACCCAGTACTTC
NA,TRBJ1-1,18,NA,TRBV18,CASSPAPLDVLLNTEAFF,TGTGCCAGCTCACCTGCCCCTCTGGATGTACTATTGAACACTGAAGCTTTCTTT
TRBD2,TRBJ2-1,16,NA,TRBV28,CASSTSGTSSYNEQFF,TGTGCCAGCAGTACTTCTGGGACTAGCTCCTACAATGAGCAGTTCTTC
TRBD2,TRBJ2-5,15,NA,TRBV6-5,CASRLRGERGETQYF,TGTGCCAGCAGGCTTCGGGGGGAGCGGGGAGAGACCCAGTACTTC
NA,TRBJ1-6,15,NA,TRBV28,CASSLHGAGDSPLHF,TGTGCCAGCAGTTTACATGGGGCAGGGGATTCACCCCTCCACTTT
NA,TRBJ1-2,17,NA,TRBV4-1,CASSPGRRDIGPYGYTF,TGCGCCAGCAGCCCGGGACGCAGGGACATTGGCCCCTATGGCTACACCTTC
NA,TRBJ2-7,14,NA,TRBV5-8,CASSAFGGMDEQYF,TGTGCCAGCAGCGCGTTCGGGGGAATGGACGAGCAGTACTTC
TRBD2,TRBJ2-2,17,NA,TRBV11-3,CASSSGTSGRNTGELFF,TGTGCCAGCAGCTCCGGGACTAGCGGTCGAAACACCGGGGAGCTGTTTTTT
TRBD1,TRBJ1-1,13,NA,TRBV27,CASSLYRGTEAFF,TGTGCCAGCAGTTTATACAGGGGCACTGAAGCTTTCTTT
NA,TRBJ1-5,15,NA,TRBV5-1,CASSLTQGQGQPQHF,TGCGCCAGCAGCTTAACTCAGGGGCAGGGGCAGCCCCAGCATTTT
TRBD1,TRBJ1-2,15,few,TRBV19,CASSTKGTGRYGYTF,TGTGCCAGTAGTACAAAAGGGACAGGGCGCTATGGCTACACCTTC
TRBD1,TRBJ1-2,15,NA,TRBV19,CASSKGQTELYGYTF,TGTGCCAGTAGTAAGGGACAGACCGAACTCTATGGCTACACCTTC
NA,TRBJ2-1,16,NA,TRBV18,CASSQVATGVGYEQFF,TGTGCCAGCTCACAAGTGGCAACGGGAGTTGGGTATGAGCAGTTCTTC
TRBD1,TRBJ1-1,15,NA,TRBV18,CASSPGQGPNTEAFF,TGTGCCAGCTCACCGGGACAGGGGCCCAACACTGAAGCTTTCTTT
TRBD2,TRBJ2-5,19,medium-sized,TRBV6-6,CASSSAGLAGGNIQETQYF,TGTGCCAGCAGCTCAGCCGGACTAGCGGGAGGGAACATACAAGAGACCCAGTACTTC
TRBD2,TRBJ2-5,15,NA,TRBV7-6,CASSLGGSLLETQYF,TGTGCCAGCAGCTTGGGAGGGTCCCTCTTGGAGACCCAGTACTTC